The 19 T cell receptor beta chains listed next were all sequenced from one sample in a study of T cell clonotyping in hematopoietic cell transplantation. Here immunoSEQ multiplex PCR was the method, and the copy in TCRdb shows in-frame clones only, minus some. This sample has about 29,000 clones, with around 80% found just once. The time point was: recipient sample about 28 days before transplant, after cytoreduction. The sequencing used peripheral blood mononuclear cells, collected before stem cell transplant. The receptors were gathered from a woman aged 30 to 39 with chronic myeloid leukemia. Some clones in this sample may be carry-over from other donors' samples.

The V call is TRBV5-1, the J call TRBJ1-1; D may be TRBD1 (6 bases). The CDR3 length is 16 residues. Trimming left V 0 bases short and J 4 bases short, with 16 bases between. CDR1 and CDR2 (germline): SGHRS, YFSETQ. As DNA, the CDR3 is TGCGCCAGCAGCTTGGCCGTTGGGGGGCGGGGCACTGAAGCTTTCTTT. This gives the protein CASSLAVGGRGTEAFF.

The chain joins TRBV7-2 to TRBJ1-1; D is ambiguous. Per germline, CDR1 SGHTA and CDR2 FQGNSA. The CDR3 loop spans 13 amino acids. Between the trimmed V and J ends, which lost 3 bases and 0 bases, there was a span of 5 bases. The CDR3 spells CASSFQMNTEAFF. CDR3 coding DNA: TGTGCCAGCAGCTTTCAGATGAACACTGAAGCTTTCTTT.

The V and J genes are TRBV5-1 and TRBJ1-6; the D is unclear. The CDR3 loop spans 15 amino acids. In germline, CDR1 is SGHRS, CDR2 YFSETQ. Trimming stripped 4 bases from V and 4 bases from J, with 12 bases between. CDR3 nucleotide sequence: TGCGCCAGCAGCCCCGCGGGCGCGTATAATTCACCCCTCCACTTT. It codes for CASSPAGAYNSPLHF.

CDR3 protein: CSVRQGTTDTQYF. CDR3 bases: TGCAGCGTTCGACAGGGGACCACAGATACGCAGTATTTT. V is TRBV29-1 and J is TRBJ2-3; TRBD1 matches 8 bases. After removal of 5 bases from V and 2 bases from J, the junction contained 3 bases not matched to a gene. Germline-derived CDR1 and CDR2 are SQVTM and ANQGSEA. The length of the CDR3 is 13 residues.

This clone occurred a few times. The chain carries TRBV7-8 and TRBJ1-5; D is possibly TRBD1 (6 bases). The V and J ends lost 5 bases and 14 bases respectively, with 19 bases between them. CDR3 size: 13 residues. Germline CDR1 SGHVS, CDR2 FQNEAQ. The CDR3 DNA sequence: TGTGCCAGCAGCCTAGAGGGGGACCTCGAGAAGCATTTT. Its translation is CASSLEGDLEKHF.

The J gene is TRBJ2-6, the V gene TRBV5-6; D not certain. With 2 bases removed from V and 0 bases from J, the gap between germline ends came to 3 bases. Germline V gene lookup returns CDR1 SGHDT and CDR2 YYEEEE. The CDR3 consists of 14 residues. CDR3 loop: CASSFTSGANVLTF. In DNA, the CDR3 is TGTGCCAGCAGCTTCACCTCTGGGGCCAACGTCCTGACTTTC.

The J gene is TRBJ2-3, the V gene TRBV6-5, with 12 bases matching TRBD1. CDR1 and CDR2 from the germline V gene are MNHEY and SVGAGI. The CDR3 is 15 residues long. Unmatched junction bases numbered 8, after V lost 8 bases and J lost 5 bases. CDR3 in amino acids: CASRTGQGAEDTQYF. The DNA for the CDR3 is TGTGCCAGCCGAACGGGACAGGGGGCGGAAGATACGCAGTATTTT.

This chain joins TRBV29-1 and TRBJ2-2, with D perhaps matching TRBD2 (6 bases). The CDR3 runs 13 residues. Germline V gene data show CDR1 as SQVTM and CDR2 as ANQGSEA. V was trimmed by 6 bases and J by 6 bases, leaving 14 bases between them. The CDR3 region has the DNA TGCAGCGTGGTGGAGGGGAATCCCGGGGAGCTGTTTTTT. Protein sequence: CSVVEGNPGELFF.

The chain is built from TRBV20-1 and TRBJ2-7; TRBD2 might be the D (6 bases). CDR1 DFQATT and CDR2 SNEGSKA come from the germline V gene (reference sequence). The CDR3 spans 11 residues. DNA of the CDR3: TGCAGCGCGGGACCGCAGATGGAGCAGTACTTC. Translating gives CSAGPQMEQYF.

V and J are TRBV30 and TRBJ1-2; D is uncertain. V dropped 0 bases and J dropped 4 bases, with 15 bases sitting between them. Germline CDR1 GTSNPN, CDR2 SVGIG (reference sequence). There are 15 residues in the CDR3. CDR3 sequence (DNA): TGTGCCTGGAGTGTAAGACGGGCAGCCCTCTATGGCTACACCTTC. It specifies CAWSVRRAALYGYTF.

The sample holds one count of this clone. This chain links TRBV5-6 with TRBJ2-5; the match to TRBD2 covers 8 bases. Germline-derived CDR1 and CDR2 are SGHDT and YYEEEE. The CDR3 is 14 amino acids. V dropped 7 bases and J dropped 3; count of bases not matched to a gene: 8. As DNA, the CDR3 is TGTGCCAGCCAAAATCCGGGAGGGGAAGAGACCCAGTACTTC. As protein: CASQNPGGEETQYF. Drawing the rest from reference TRBV5-6 and TRBJ2-5, the complete variable domain is DAGVTQSPTHLIKTRGQQVTLRCSPKSGHDTVSWYQQALGQGPQFIFQYYEEEERQRGNFPDRFSGHQFPNYSSELNVNALLLGDSALYLCASQNPGGEETQYFGPGTRLLVL.

CDR3 loop: CATTVRSSYEQYF. CDR3 bases: TGTGCCACCACGGTCAGGAGCTCCTACGAGCAGTACTTC. The chain has TRBV2 and TRBJ2-7; D remains ambiguous. CDR1 and CDR2 (germline): SNHLY, FYNNEI. The CDR3 loop spans 13 amino acids. Trimming cost V 10 bases and J 0 bases, with 13 bases left between them.

This sequence joins TRBV6-5 and TRBJ1-2; the D is unclear. V was trimmed by 0 bases and J by 4 bases, leaving 15 bases between them. Germline CDR1 and CDR2: MNHEY and SVGAGI. There are 16 residues in the CDR3. The CDR3 DNA reads TGTGCCAGCAGTTACTCGACGTGGCAGCCGGCCTATGGCTACACCTTC. Translation gives CASSYSTWQPAYGYTF.

V usage is TRBV6-5 and J usage is TRBJ1-6; the D is unclear. The CDR3 spans 16 residues. From germline, CDR1 is MNHEY and CDR2 SVGAGI. Trimming took off 0 bases at V and 6 bases at J, with 12 bases between the two ends. The CDR3 nucleotides read TGTGCCAGCAGTTACTCGAGGGTACTCCCTAATTCACCCCTCCACTTT. Translated, it gives CASSYSRVLPNSPLHF.

This chain links TRBV5-4 with TRBJ2-4; TRBD1 is a possible D gene (5 bases). CDR1 is SGHNT, CDR2 YYREEE, per germline (reference sequence). V lost 2 bases to trimming and J lost 6 bases, with 9 bases between them. This CDR3 region has 13 residues. CDR3 sequence (DNA): TGTGCCAGCAGCTTCCCGGACACAAACATTCAGTACTTC. It codes for CASSFPDTNIQYF.

The V and J genes are TRBV19 and TRBJ1-1; no clear D. The germline gives CDR1 LNHDA, CDR2 SQIVND (reference sequence). Trimming shortened V by 4 bases and J by 10 bases, and 10 bases separated the two germline ends. The CDR3 has 11 amino acids. The chain's CDR3 is CASSTSKGAFF. The CDR3 nucleotides are TGTGCCAGTAGTACCTCGAAAGGAGCTTTCTTT.

This clone was detected only a few times. The rearrangement links TRBV5-1 to TRBJ2-3; D possibly corresponds to TRBD2 (6 bases). The CDR3 is 14 amino acids. The V and J ends lost 0 bases and 1 base respectively, with 6 bases between them. CDR1 SGHRS and CDR2 YFSETQ come from the germline V gene. DNA for the CDR3: TGCGCCAGCAGCTTGGTAGCGGGCACAGATACGCAGTATTTT. It translates to CASSLVAGTDTQYF.

On this clone itself: Relative to the germline gene, one junction end is altered; a read error may explain this. The chain is built from TRBV5-8 and TRBJ1-2, with 7 bases matching TRBD1. Per the germline V gene, CDR1 is SGHTS and CDR2 is YDEGEE. The CDR3 spans 13 residues. The DNA for the CDR3 is TGTGCCAGCAGTTTGGGACAGTCCTATGGCTACACCTTC. It is translated as CASSLGQSYGYTF.

The chain joins TRBV6-5 to TRBJ1-5; no reliable D call. The CDR3 totals 13 residues. Trimming took 5 bases from V and 3 from J, leaving 8 bases between them. Germline V gene lookup returns CDR1 MNHEY and CDR2 SVGAGI. The CDR3 spells CASSGTFNQPQHF. The CDR3 coding sequence is TGTGCCAGCAGTGGCACCTTCAATCAGCCCCAGCATTTT.